A single T cell receptor beta chain is shown here with its context. Its antigen is still unknown. The data originate from a study of cytomegalovirus exposure and HLA in healthy donors. Study findings and constraints: Later on, an analysis tied approximately 17,000 TCR beta sequences to HLA alleles at 0.05 false discovery rate. TCR beta V- and J-gene trimming, according to a later analysis, was linked to a missense DCLRE1C variant.

The CDR3 is 14 residues long. Researchers ran the PCR with 60 Vbeta and 13 Jbeta primers. Sequencing used immunoSEQ multiplex PCR; TCRdb keeps in-frame clones, though not all of them. The data hold some 150,000 clones, with less than 80% observed a single time. The material sequenced was PBMCs. The receptor was isolated from a young man in good health and CMV-seronegative. V and J are TRBV12-2 and TRBJ2-1; the table assigns TRBD2, which was not confirmed against the DNA. TRBV12-2 has pseudogene status. CDR3 DNA: TGTGCAAGTCGCTTTTCGTCTGGGGGGAATGAGCAGTTCTTC. It specifies CASRFSSGGNEQFF.